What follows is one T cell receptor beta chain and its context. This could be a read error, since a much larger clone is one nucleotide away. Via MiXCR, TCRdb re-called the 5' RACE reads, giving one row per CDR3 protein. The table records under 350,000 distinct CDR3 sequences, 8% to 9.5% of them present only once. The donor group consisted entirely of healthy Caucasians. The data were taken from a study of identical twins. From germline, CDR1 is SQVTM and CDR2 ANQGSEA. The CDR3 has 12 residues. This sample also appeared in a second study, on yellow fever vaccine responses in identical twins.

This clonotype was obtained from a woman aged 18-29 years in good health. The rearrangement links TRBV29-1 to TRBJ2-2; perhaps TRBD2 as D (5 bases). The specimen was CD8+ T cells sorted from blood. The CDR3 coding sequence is TGCAGCGTTGATGCGGGCACCGGGGATCTGTTTTTT. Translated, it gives CSVDAGTGDLFF.